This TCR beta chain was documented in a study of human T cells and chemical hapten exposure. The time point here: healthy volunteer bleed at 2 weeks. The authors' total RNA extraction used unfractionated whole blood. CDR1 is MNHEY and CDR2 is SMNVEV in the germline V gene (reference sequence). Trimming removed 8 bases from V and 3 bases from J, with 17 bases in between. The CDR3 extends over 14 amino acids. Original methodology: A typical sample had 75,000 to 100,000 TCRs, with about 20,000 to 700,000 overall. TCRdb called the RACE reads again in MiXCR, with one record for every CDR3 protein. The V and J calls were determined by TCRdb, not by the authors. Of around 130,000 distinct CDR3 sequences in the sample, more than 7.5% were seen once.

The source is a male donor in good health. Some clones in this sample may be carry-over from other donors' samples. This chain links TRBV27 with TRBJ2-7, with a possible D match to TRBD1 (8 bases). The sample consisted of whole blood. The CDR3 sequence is CASGGGTGFYEQYF. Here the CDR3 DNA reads TGTGCCAGCGGGGGGGGGACAGGCTTCTACGAGCAGTACTTC.